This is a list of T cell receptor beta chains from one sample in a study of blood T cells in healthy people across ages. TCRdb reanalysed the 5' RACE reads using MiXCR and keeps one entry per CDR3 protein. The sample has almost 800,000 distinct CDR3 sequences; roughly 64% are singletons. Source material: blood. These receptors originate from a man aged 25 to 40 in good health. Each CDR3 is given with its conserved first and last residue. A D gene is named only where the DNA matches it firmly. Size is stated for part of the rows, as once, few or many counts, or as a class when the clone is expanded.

TGCGCCAGCAGCTCCGAGATGAACACTGAAGCTTTCTTT CASSSEMNTEAFF NA TRBJ1-1 TRBV5-1 NA
TGCAGTGCTAGAAACACAGGGGAATATGGCTACACCTTC CSARNTGEYGYTF many TRBJ1-2 TRBV20-1 TRBD1
TGTGCCAGCAGTTACTTACGGGGGCCGGGGGGTGAGCAGTTCTTC CASSYLRGPGGEQFF NA TRBJ2-1 TRBV6-5 NA
TGCAGTGCTAGCCTCAATACGCAGTATTTT CSASLNTQYF NA TRBJ2-3 TRBV20-1 NA
TGTGCCAGCAGCTTAGAGGTGGGGGCGTACAATGAGCAGTTCTTC CASSLEVGAYNEQFF few TRBJ2-1 TRBV7-9 NA
TGTGCCAGCAGTTTACGTCTTAGAGGGCCCTACAATGAGCAGTTCTTC CASSLRLRGPYNEQFF NA TRBJ2-1 TRBV28 NA
TGCGCCAGCAGCTTCCAATCCGGGTCCGGCAATGAGCAGTACTTC CASSFQSGSGNEQYF NA TRBJ2-5 TRBV5-1 NA
TGTGCCAGCACGGATAGCGGGGGGGCGGATACGCAGTATTTT CASTDSGGADTQYF NA TRBJ2-3 TRBV27 TRBD2
TGTGCCAGCAGCCAGGGACGCCGTGAGCAGTACTTC CASSQGRREQYF few TRBJ2-5 TRBV6-2/TRBV6-3 NA
TGTGCCAGCAGCCCGACGGGCGCGACGGCTGAAAAACTGTTTTTT CASSPTGATAEKLFF NA TRBJ1-4 TRBV12-3/TRBV12-4 NA
TGTGCCAGCAGCGTAGTAAGCTCTGGGGCCAACGTCCTGACTTTC CASSVVSSGANVLTF NA TRBJ2-6 TRBV9 NA
TGTGCCAGCAGTTTAGCGGGACAGCCCACTGAAGCTTTCTTT CASSLAGQPTEAFF once TRBJ1-1 TRBV12-3/TRBV12-4 TRBD1
TGTGCCAGCAGCTTTGAGGACAGCTACACACTAGATGGCTACACCTTC CASSFEDSYTLDGYTF NA TRBJ1-2 TRBV12-1 NA
TGCAGTGCCGAGACAGGGACGGGCACTGAAGCTTTCTTT CSAETGTGTEAFF NA TRBJ1-1 TRBV20-1 TRBD1
TGTGCCAGCAGCCCGACAGGGGGCTTAGGGTCACCCCTCCACTTT CASSPTGGLGSPLHF NA TRBJ1-6 TRBV7-2 TRBD1
TGTGCCAGCGGCCAAGATTTCTCCAGTACTTCACGCGAGCAGTACTTC CASGQDFSSTSREQYF NA TRBJ2-7 TRBV4-2 NA
TGCAGCGTCTCGGAGAGCGACTTGGACGAGCAGTACTTC CSVSESDLDEQYF NA TRBJ2-7 TRBV29-1 NA
TGTGCCAGCAGCTTAGCGGATGCCGGGGGGGAAGCTTTCTTT CASSLADAGGEAFF NA TRBJ1-1 TRBV7-9 NA
TGTGCCAGCAGTGAAGAGGTTCAGCCCCAGCATTTT CASSEEVQPQHF few TRBJ1-5 TRBV2 NA
TGCAGCGCCGGACGATACGACAGGTTCTCCTATGGCTACACCTTC CSAGRYDRFSYGYTF NA TRBJ1-2 TRBV29-1 NA
TGCGCCAGCAGCCAAGAACCAGGACAGACGAGCTCCTACGAGCAGTACTTC CASSQEPGQTSSYEQYF NA TRBJ2-7 TRBV4-1 NA
TGTGCCAGCAGCGTCTCCGGGACGTCACACCAAGAGACCCAGTACTTC CASSVSGTSHQETQYF NA TRBJ2-5 TRBV27 NA